This TCR beta chain was sequenced for a study of blood T cell repertoires in COVID-19. Across the study: Material from acute and convalescent COVID-19 was sourced from the United States, Italy and Spain. Sample material is recorded as cDNA or gDNA derived from T cells, B-cell-depleted T cells, or PBMCs.

This clone was detected only a few times. Authors' analysis steps: Amplification of reference gene primers was used by the study to estimate nucleated cell counts. The data were produced by immunoSEQ multiplex PCR, yet TCRdb's version contains in-frame clones alone and is incomplete. V and J calls and clone size are those listed in that table; D and trimming were worked out from the DNA. This table has roughly 16,000 clones, 85% to 90% appearing once. The origin of this receptor is a human donor in a cohort sampled during active COVID-19. The specimen was peripheral blood.

CDR3: CASSPRLGQGQMVGRETQYF. CDR3 sequence (DNA): TGTGCCAGCAGTCCGAGGCTGGGACAGGGCCAAATGGTGGGTCGAGAGACCCAGTACTTC. The chain combines TRBV27 with TRBJ2-5, with TRBD1 identical over 9 bases. This CDR3 has 20 amino acids. Germline CDR1 and CDR2: MNHEY and SMNVEV (reference sequence). The trim removed 5 bases at V and 4 bases at J, leaving 23 bases unmatched.